The entry below describes one T cell receptor (beta chain). This clonotype was seen a handful of times. What antigen it recognizes has not been identified. Base qualities are missing; no much larger clone stands one base away. The sample originates from a study of T cells in Graves' hyperthyroidism and ophthalmopathy (dated by TCRdb to 2018 to 2020). Looking at the study overall: Peripheral blood was sampled at the time of initial diagnosis, prior to any treatment. To identify TCR V-J signatures that set the groups apart, the researchers used a discovery cohort of 100 or so patients, made up of 43 with Graves' ophthalmopathy and approximately 57 with stable Graves' hyperthyroidism. Whether ophthalmopathy could be predicted prospectively was tested in an independent validation cohort made up of 18 to 20 hyperthyroidism patients plus 17 patients who later progressed to ophthalmopathy. For training and testing, the roughly 93 patients in the discovery cohort were randomly divided in a 7:3 ratio. In addition, the study compared T-cell repertoires in thyroid tissue and in blood from several Graves' hyperthyroidism patients. Once sampling was done, hyperthyroidism patients were given methimazole at a starting dose of 30 mg daily, whereas ophthalmopathy patients were given high-dose intravenous methylprednisolone. The paper describes TCR Vbeta CDR3 sequencing of fewer than 150 peripheral blood samples, made up of 43 ophthalmopathy patients, more than 70 hyperthyroidism patients and 17 progressor patients. What the study reported, not specific to this receptor: Blood samples also contained most of the expanded thyroid clonotypes (frequency above 0.001), which suggests that blood repertoires may reflect thyroid immune responses. A 13 V-J signature model separated ophthalmopathy from stable hyperthyroidism, with about 90% sensitivity and roughly 84% specificity in cross-validation and 80%/75% in testing. In validation, progression to ophthalmopathy was predicted by the model with roughly 71% sensitivity and 72.22% specificity, a median of roughly 6 months before onset. Sample size was not statistically predetermined, and blinding of investigators to group allocation was not performed.

The TCR beta CDR3 regions were amplified from the RNA transcripts. The first round of RT-PCR for the TCR CDR3 was performed with the HTBI primer set and the Qiagen OneStep RT-PCR kit. The libraries were constructed in a second round of multiplex PCR and then size-selected and purified. Sequencing of the libraries was done on an Illumina HiSeq2000 using paired-end 100 bp reads. On the authors' methods: SOAPnuke was used to process the raw data, with reads discarded if the reads contained adapters or uncalled bases, had a mean Phred below 15, or lacked an exact constant-primer or identifier match. COPE v1.2.5 was used to merge the high-quality paired reads, and each unique nucleotide sequence was defined as a clonotype. MiTCR v1.1 was used to align clonotypes to the IMGT TRBV, TRBD and TRBJ reference segments. The analysis included only V-J combinations with a frequency above 0.0001, which together covered 98% to 99.2% of the repertoires. A TCS score was defined as the ratio of F50 (clonal expansion) to E x V (chaos), with BLOSUM62-based TCRdist applied between CDR3 peptides within each V-J. Welch's t-statistics and random forest reduced 500 to 650 V-J features to fewer than 15, which were used in a naive Bayes classifier (R e1071). Clones were called with MiXCR by TCRdb after fastp trimmed the public reads at Q25, and only in-frame beta chains were retained. Identical CDR3 protein sequences are pooled into one entry, listed with their most common genes and DNA. TCRdb's processing, not the authors', yielded these V and J calls. Counted in this sample were under 750,000 distinct CDR3 sequences; over 15% of them appeared once. 16% of the sample rests with the top ten.

Looking up the germline V gene yields CDR1 SGHVS and CDR2 FQNEAQ. Including the terminal cysteine and phenylalanine, the CDR3 comprises 13 residues. Only CDR3 DNA remains: 39 bases, in frame from the first base. The V and J ends are trimmed by 3 bases and 6 bases, leaving 11 bases between them. Hyperthyroidism patients were aged 18 to 65 years and newly diagnosed, with disease duration of less than 2 months. Exclusion was applied to patients with uncontrolled infections, other autoimmune diseases, pregnancy or lactation. Diagnoses were established on the basis of clinical symptoms, serum thyroxine and TRAb, thyroid ultrasound, and orbital computed tomography. For progressor patients, blood was drawn at the first diagnosis of hyperthyroidism, before any ophthalmopathy symptoms had appeared. PBMCs were separated from 7.5 to 10 ml of fresh peripheral blood using Ficoll-Paque density gradient centrifugation. Progressor patients were defined as those initially diagnosed with Graves' hyperthyroidism in whom ophthalmopathy developed during follow-up. Trizol reagent was used to extract total RNA, and RNA quality was then checked on an Agilent 2100 Bioanalyzer.

Here the chain combines TRBV7-8 and TRBJ1-2, and perhaps TRBD1 as D gene, on 6 matching bases. This TCR derives from a woman between 50 and 59 years old with Graves' hyperthyroidism that later progressed to Graves' ophthalmopathy. Material: blood. The nucleotides read TGTGCCAGCAGCTTTACAGGGTGGAATGGCTACACCTTC. Its translation is CASSFTGWNGYTF.